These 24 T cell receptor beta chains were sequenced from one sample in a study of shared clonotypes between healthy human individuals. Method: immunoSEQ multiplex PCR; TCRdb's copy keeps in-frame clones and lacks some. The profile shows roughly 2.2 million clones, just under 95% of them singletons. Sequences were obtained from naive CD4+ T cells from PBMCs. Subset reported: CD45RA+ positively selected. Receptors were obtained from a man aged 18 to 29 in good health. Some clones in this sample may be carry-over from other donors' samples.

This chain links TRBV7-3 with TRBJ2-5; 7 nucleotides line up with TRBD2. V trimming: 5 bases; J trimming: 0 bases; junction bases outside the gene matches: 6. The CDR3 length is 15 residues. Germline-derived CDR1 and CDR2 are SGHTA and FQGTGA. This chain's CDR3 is CASSRAGTYQETQYF. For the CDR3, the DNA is TGTGCCAGCAGCCGAGCGGGAACATACCAAGAGACCCAGTACTTC.

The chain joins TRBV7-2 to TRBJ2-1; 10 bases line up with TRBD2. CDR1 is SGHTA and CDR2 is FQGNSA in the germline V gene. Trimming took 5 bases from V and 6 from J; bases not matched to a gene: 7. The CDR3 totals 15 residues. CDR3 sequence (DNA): TGTGCCAGCAGCCGAACCCCTAGCGGGGGCAATGAGCAGTTCTTC. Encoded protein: CASSRTPSGGNEQFF.

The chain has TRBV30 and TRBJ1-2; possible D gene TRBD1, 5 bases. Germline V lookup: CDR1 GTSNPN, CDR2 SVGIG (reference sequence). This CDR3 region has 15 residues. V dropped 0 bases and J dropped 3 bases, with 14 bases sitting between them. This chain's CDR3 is CAWSVHRLGDYGYTF. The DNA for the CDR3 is TGTGCCTGGAGTGTACATCGGTTGGGGGACTATGGCTACACCTTC.

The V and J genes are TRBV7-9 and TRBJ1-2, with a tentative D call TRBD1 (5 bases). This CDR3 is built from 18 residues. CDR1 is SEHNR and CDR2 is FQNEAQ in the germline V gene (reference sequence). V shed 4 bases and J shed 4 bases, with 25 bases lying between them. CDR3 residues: CASSSDSGTYGGSYGYTF. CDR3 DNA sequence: TGTGCCAGCAGCTCTGATTCCGGGACCTACGGAGGGAGCTATGGCTACACCTTC. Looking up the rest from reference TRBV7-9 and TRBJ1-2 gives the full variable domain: DTGVSQNPRHKITKRGQNVTFRCDPISEHNRLYWYRQTLGQGPEFLTYFQNEAQLEKSRLLSDRFSAERPKGSFSTLEIQRTEQGDSAMYLCASSSDSGTYGGSYGYTFGSGTRLTVV.

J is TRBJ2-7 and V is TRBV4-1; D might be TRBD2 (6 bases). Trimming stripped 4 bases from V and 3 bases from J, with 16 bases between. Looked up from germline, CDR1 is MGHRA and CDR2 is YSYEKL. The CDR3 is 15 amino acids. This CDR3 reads CASSPTPGLDYEQYF. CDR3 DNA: TGCGCCAGCAGCCCAACACCGGGACTTGACTACGAGCAGTACTTC.

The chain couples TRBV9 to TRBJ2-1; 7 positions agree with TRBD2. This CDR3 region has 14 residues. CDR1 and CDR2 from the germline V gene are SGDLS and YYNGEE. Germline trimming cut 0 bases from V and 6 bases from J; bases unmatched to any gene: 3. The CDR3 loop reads CASSVVPSGNEQFF. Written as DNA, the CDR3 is TGTGCCAGCAGCGTAGTCCCTAGCGGCAATGAGCAGTTCTTC. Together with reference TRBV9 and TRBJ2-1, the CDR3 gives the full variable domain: DSGVTQTPKHLITATGQRVTLRCSPRSGDLSVYWYQQSLDQGLQFLIQYYNGEERAKGNILERFSAQQFPDLHSELNLSSLELGDSALYFCASSVVPSGNEQFFGPGTRLTVL.

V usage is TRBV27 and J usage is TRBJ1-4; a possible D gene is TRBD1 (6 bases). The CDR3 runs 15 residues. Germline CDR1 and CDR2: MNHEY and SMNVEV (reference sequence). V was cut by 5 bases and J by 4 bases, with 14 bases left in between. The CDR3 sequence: CASSPRKGGNEKLFF. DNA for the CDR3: TGTGCCAGCAGTCCCCGTAAAGGGGGTAATGAAAAACTGTTTTTT.

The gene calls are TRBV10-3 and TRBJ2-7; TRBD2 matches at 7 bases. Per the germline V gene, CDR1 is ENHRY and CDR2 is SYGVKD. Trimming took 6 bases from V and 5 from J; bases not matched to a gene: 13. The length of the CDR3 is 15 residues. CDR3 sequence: CAIRMGEGGLHEQYF. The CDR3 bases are TGTGCCATCAGGATGGGAGAGGGAGGGCTCCACGAGCAGTACTTC.

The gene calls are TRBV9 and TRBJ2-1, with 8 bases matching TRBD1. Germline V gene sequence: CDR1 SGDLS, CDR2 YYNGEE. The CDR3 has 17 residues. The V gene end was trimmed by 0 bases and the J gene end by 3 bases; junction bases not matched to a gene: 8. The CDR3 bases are TGTGCCAGCAGCGTAGGGGGACAGGCAGACTTCTACAATGAGCAGTTCTTC. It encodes CASSVGGQADFYNEQFF.

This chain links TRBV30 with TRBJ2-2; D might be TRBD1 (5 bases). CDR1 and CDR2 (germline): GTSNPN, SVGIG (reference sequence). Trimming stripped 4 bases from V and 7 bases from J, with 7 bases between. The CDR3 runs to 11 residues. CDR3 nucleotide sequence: TGTGCCTGGAAGGGGTACGGGGAGCTGTTTTTT. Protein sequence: CAWKGYGELFF. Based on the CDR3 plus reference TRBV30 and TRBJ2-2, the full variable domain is SQTIHQWPATLVQPVGSPLSLECTVEGTSNPNLYWYRQAAGRGLQLLFYSVGIGQISSEVPQNLSASRPQDRQFILSSKKLLLSDSGFYLCAWKGYGELFFGEGSRLTVL.

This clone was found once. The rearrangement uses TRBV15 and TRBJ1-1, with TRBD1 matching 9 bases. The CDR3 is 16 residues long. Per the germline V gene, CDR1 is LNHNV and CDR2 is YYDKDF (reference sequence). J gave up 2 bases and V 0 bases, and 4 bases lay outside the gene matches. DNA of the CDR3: TGTGCCACCAGCAGAGAAACAGGGGGCATAAACACTGAAGCTTTCTTT. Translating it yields CATSRETGGINTEAFF.

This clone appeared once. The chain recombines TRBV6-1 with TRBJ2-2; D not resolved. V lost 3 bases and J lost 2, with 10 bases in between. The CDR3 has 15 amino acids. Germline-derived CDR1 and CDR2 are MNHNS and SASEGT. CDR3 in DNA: TGTGCCAGCAGTGAGAAAGCCTATAACACCGGGGAGCTGTTTTTT. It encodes CASSEKAYNTGELFF.

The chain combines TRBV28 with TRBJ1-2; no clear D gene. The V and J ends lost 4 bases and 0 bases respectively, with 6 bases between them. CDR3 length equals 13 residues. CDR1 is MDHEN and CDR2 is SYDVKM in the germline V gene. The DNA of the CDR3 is TGTGCCAGCAGTTCCGCAGCTAACTATGGCTACACCTTC. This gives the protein CASSSAANYGYTF.

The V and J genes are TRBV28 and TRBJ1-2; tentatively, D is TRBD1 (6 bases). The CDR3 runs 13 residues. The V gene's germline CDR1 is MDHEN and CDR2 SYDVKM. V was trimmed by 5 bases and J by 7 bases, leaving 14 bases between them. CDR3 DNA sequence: TGTGCCAGCAGTCTAACAGGGTATGGTGGCTACACCTTC. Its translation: CASSLTGYGGYTF.

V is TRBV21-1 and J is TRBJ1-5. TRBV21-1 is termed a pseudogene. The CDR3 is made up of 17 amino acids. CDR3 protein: CASSKGAGRYSNQPQHF. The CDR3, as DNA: TGTGCCAGCAGCAAAGGGGCGGGGAGGTATAGCAATCAGCCCCAGCATTTT.

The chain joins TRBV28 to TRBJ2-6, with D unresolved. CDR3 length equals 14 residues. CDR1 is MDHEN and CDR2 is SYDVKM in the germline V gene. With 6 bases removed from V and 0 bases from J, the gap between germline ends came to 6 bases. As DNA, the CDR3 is TGTGCCAGCAGAAAACTCTCTGGGGCCAACGTCCTGACTTTC. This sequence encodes CASRKLSGANVLTF. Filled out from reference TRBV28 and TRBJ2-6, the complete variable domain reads DVKVTQSSRYLVKRTGEKVFLECVQDMDHENMFWYRQDPGLGLRLIYFSYDVKMKEKGDIPEGYSVSREKKERFSLILESASTNQTSMYLCASRKLSGANVLTFGAGSRLTVL.

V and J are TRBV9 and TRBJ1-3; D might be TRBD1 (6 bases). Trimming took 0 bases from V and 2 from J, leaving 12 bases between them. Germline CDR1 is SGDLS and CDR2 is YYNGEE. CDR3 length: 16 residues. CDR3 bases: TGTGCCAGCAGCGTAGGTTGGGGGGGCCCTGGAAACACCATATATTTT. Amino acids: CASSVGWGGPGNTIYF.

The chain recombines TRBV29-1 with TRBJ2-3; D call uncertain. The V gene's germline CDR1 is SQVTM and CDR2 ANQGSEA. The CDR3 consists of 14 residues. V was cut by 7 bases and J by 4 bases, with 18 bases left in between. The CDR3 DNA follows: TGCAGCGCCCGAACGAGTTCGGCGGCAGATACGCAGTATTTT. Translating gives CSARTSSAADTQYF.

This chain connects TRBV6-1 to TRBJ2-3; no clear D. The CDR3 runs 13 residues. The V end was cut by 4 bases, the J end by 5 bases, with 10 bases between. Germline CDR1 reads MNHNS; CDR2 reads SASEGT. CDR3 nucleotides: TGTGCCAGCAGTGGATACCTAGGAGATACGCAGTATTTT. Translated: CASSGYLGDTQYF.

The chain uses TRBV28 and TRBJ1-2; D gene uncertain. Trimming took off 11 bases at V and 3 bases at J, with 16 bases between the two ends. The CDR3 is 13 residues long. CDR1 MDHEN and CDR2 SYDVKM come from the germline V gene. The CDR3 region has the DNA TGTGCCGCAGGAGGCCTGAGCGACTATGGCTACACCTTC. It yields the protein CAAGGLSDYGYTF.

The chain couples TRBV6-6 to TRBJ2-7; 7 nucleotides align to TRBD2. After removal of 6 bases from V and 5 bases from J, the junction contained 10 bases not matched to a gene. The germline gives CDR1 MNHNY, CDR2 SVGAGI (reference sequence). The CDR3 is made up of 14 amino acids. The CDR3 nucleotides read TGTGCCAGCAGCCTAAAGGGAGGGGTACACGAGCAGTACTTC. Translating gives CASSLKGGVHEQYF.

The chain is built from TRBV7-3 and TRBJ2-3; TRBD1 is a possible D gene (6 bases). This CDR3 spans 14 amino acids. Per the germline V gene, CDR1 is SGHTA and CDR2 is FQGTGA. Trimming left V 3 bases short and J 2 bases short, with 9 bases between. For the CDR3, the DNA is TGTGCCAGCAGCTTCAGGGGCCCCACAGATACGCAGTATTTT. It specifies CASSFRGPTDTQYF.

The CDR3 DNA sequence: TGTGCCAGCAGCGTAGGAGATAGCGGGGGCCAAGAGACCCAGTACTTC. Translation gives CASSVGDSGGQETQYF. The V call is TRBV9, the J call TRBJ2-5; TRBD2 aligns across 9 bases. Germline lookup yields CDR1 SGDLS and CDR2 YYNGEE. The CDR3 length is 16 residues. Losses at the gene ends were 0 bases for V and 1 base for J; bases not matched to a gene: 4.

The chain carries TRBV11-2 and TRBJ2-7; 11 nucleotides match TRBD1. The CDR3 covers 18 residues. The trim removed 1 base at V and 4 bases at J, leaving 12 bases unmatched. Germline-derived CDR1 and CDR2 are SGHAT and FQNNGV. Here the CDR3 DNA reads TGTGCCAGCAGCTTAGTTCGGAGGGCCGGGACAGGGGGGTACGAGCAGTACTTC. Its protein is CASSLVRRAGTGGYEQYF.